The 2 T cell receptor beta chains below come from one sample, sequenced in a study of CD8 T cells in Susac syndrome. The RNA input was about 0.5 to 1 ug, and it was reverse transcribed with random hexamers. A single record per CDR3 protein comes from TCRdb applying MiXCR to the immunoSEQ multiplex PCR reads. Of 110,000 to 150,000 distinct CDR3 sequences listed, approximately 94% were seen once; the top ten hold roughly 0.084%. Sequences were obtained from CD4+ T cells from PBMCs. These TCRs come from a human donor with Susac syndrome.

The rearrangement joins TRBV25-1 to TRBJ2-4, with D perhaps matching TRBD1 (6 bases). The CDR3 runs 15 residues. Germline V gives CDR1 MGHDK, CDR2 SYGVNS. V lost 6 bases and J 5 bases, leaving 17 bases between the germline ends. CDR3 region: CASSPAGAGQNIQYF. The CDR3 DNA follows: TGTGCCAGCAGCCCCGCAGGGGCAGGCCAAAACATTCAGTACTTC.

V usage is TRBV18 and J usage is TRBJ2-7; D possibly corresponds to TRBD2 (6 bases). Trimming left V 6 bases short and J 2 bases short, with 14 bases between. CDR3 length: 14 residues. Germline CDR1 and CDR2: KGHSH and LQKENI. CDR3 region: CASSQAGGTYEQYF. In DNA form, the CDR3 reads TGTGCCAGCTCTCAAGCCGGGGGTACCTACGAGCAGTACTTC.